A selection of T cell receptor beta chains follows, all from one sample in a study of blood T cells in healthy people across ages. MiXCR was run by TCRdb on the 5' RACE reads, yielding one entry per CDR3 protein. This repertoire shows about 1.4 million distinct CDR3 sequences, around 59% found once; its top ten account for under 8.5%. Sequencing was done on a sample of blood. The receptors originated from a man aged 18 to 35 in good health. Both conserved end residues are part of each CDR3. Fields, in order: V gene, D gene, J gene, clone size, CDR3 length, CDR3 DNA, CDR3 protein. D genes are given only for firm matches. Size is stated for part of the rows, as once, few or many counts, or as a class when the clone is expanded.

v_gene: TRBV7-9
d_gene: -
j_gene: TRBJ2-6
abundance: -
len: 15
CDR3nt: TGTGCCAGTAGTAAGCAGCTATCTGGGGCCAACGTCCTGACTTTC
CDR3aa: CASSKQLSGANVLTF

v_gene: TRBV6-6
d_gene: -
j_gene: TRBJ2-7
abundance: few
len: 14
CDR3nt: TGTGCCAGCAACTACGGAGACGGCAGCTACGAGCAGTACTTC
CDR3aa: CASNYGDGSYEQYF

v_gene: TRBV9
d_gene: -
j_gene: TRBJ1-2
abundance: -
len: 11
CDR3nt: TGTGCCAGCGAGGCCACGTATGGCTACACCTTC
CDR3aa: CASEATYGYTF

v_gene: TRBV6-2/TRBV6-3
d_gene: -
j_gene: TRBJ2-1
abundance: few
len: 15
CDR3nt: TGTGCCAGCAGCCGACTAGAGGATAGAATCGATGAGCAGTTCTTC
CDR3aa: CASSRLEDRIDEQFF

v_gene: TRBV27
d_gene: TRBD2
j_gene: TRBJ2-1
abundance: -
len: 13
CDR3nt: TGTGCCAGCAGTTTACTAGCGGAAAATGAGCAGTTCTTC
CDR3aa: CASSLLAENEQFF

v_gene: TRBV4-2
d_gene: -
j_gene: TRBJ2-3
abundance: -
len: 16
CDR3nt: TGTGCCAGCAGCCCCCCAGCGGTCTCTAGCACAGATACGCAGTATTTT
CDR3aa: CASSPPAVSSTDTQYF

v_gene: TRBV20-1
d_gene: -
j_gene: TRBJ2-7
abundance: few
len: 13
CDR3nt: TGCAGTGCTAGAATCTGGAACTCCTACGAGCAGTACTTC
CDR3aa: CSARIWNSYEQYF

v_gene: TRBV4-2
d_gene: -
j_gene: TRBJ2-6
abundance: -
len: 17
CDR3nt: TGTGCCGGCAGCACGGTCGGCTTTAGCTCTGGGGCCAACGTCCTGACTTTC
CDR3aa: CAGSTVGFSSGANVLTF

v_gene: TRBV19
d_gene: -
j_gene: TRBJ2-4
abundance: -
len: 16
CDR3nt: TGTGCCAGTAGTATCCAAAGGAGGGGACCCAAAAACATTCAGTACTTC
CDR3aa: CASSIQRRGPKNIQYF

v_gene: TRBV5-1
d_gene: TRBD2
j_gene: TRBJ2-1
abundance: -
len: 17
CDR3nt: TGCGCCAGCAGCTCCGGCGGGCTAGCGGGAGCGCTCTATGAGCAGTTCTTC
CDR3aa: CASSSGGLAGALYEQFF

v_gene: TRBV12-5
d_gene: -
j_gene: TRBJ1-1
abundance: -
len: 11
CDR3nt: TGTGCTAGTGGTTTGGTCACTGAAGCTTTCTTT
CDR3aa: CASGLVTEAFF

v_gene: TRBV5-6
d_gene: TRBD1
j_gene: TRBJ1-2
abundance: -
len: 15
CDR3nt: TGTGCCAGCAGCTCCACAGGGACAGCTAACTATGGCTACACCTTC
CDR3aa: CASSSTGTANYGYTF

v_gene: TRBV28
d_gene: -
j_gene: TRBJ1-5
abundance: -
len: 12
CDR3nt: TGTGCCAGCAGCGACAGTTATCAGCCCCAGCATTTT
CDR3aa: CASSDSYQPQHF

v_gene: TRBV11-2
d_gene: TRBD2
j_gene: TRBJ2-7
abundance: -
len: 13
CDR3nt: TGTGCCAGCAGCTTAGTCCCTAGCGGCGAGCAGTACTTC
CDR3aa: CASSLVPSGEQYF

v_gene: TRBV6-6
d_gene: -
j_gene: TRBJ1-1
abundance: -
len: 11
CDR3nt: TGTGTCAGCAGTTACGACATTGAAGCTTTCTTT
CDR3aa: CVSSYDIEAFF

v_gene: TRBV25-1
d_gene: -
j_gene: TRBJ2-7
abundance: few
len: 16
CDR3nt: TGTGCCAGCAGTCATGATGGACCGGCCGGTATTGACGAGCAGTACTTC
CDR3aa: CASSHDGPAGIDEQYF

v_gene: TRBV27
d_gene: TRBD2
j_gene: TRBJ2-7
abundance: -
len: 17
CDR3nt: TGTGCCAGCAGTCCCCTAATTGGTCTAGCGGGACCCTACGAGCAGTACTTC
CDR3aa: CASSPLIGLAGPYEQYF

v_gene: TRBV29-1
d_gene: TRBD1
j_gene: TRBJ2-3
abundance: -
len: 13
CDR3nt: TGCAGCGTTGAAACAGGGGAGAAAGATACGCAGTATTTT
CDR3aa: CSVETGEKDTQYF

v_gene: TRBV29-1
d_gene: TRBD1
j_gene: TRBJ1-2
abundance: -
len: 12
CDR3nt: TGCAGCGTCGAGCCGGGACAGGGGGACTACACCTTC
CDR3aa: CSVEPGQGDYTF

v_gene: TRBV4-1
d_gene: -
j_gene: TRBJ2-3
abundance: -
len: 15
CDR3nt: TGTGCCAGCAGCCATTCTGAATCTAGCACAGATACGCAGTATTTT
CDR3aa: CASSHSESSTDTQYF

v_gene: TRBV2
d_gene: -
j_gene: TRBJ1-2
abundance: -
len: 12
CDR3nt: TGTGCCAGCAGGGACGTCGGGTACGGCTACACCTTC
CDR3aa: CASRDVGYGYTF

v_gene: TRBV4-2
d_gene: -
j_gene: TRBJ2-3
abundance: -
len: 15
CDR3nt: TGTGCCAGCAGCCAGGACGATCGGGGCACAGATACGCAGTATTTT
CDR3aa: CASSQDDRGTDTQYF

v_gene: TRBV5-1
d_gene: -
j_gene: TRBJ1-1
abundance: few
len: 13
CDR3nt: TGCGCCAGCAGTTTAGGGGGTTGGTCTGAAGCTTTCTTT
CDR3aa: CASSLGGWSEAFF

v_gene: TRBV12-3/TRBV12-4
d_gene: -
j_gene: TRBJ2-2
abundance: -
len: 14
CDR3nt: TGTGCCAGCACTACAGGGTCAAACACCGGGGAGCTGTTTTTT
CDR3aa: CASTTGSNTGELFF

v_gene: TRBV12-3/TRBV12-4
d_gene: -
j_gene: TRBJ2-5
abundance: -
len: 14
CDR3nt: TGTGCCAGCAGTTTGGGTAGCCCGGAAGAGACCCAGTACTTC
CDR3aa: CASSLGSPEETQYF

v_gene: TRBV4-2
d_gene: -
j_gene: TRBJ2-1
abundance: -
len: 19
CDR3nt: TGTGCCAGCAGCCAAGATAGGCCCGGGGGGCTAAGCTCCTACAATGAGCAGTTCTTC
CDR3aa: CASSQDRPGGLSSYNEQFF

v_gene: TRBV10-3
d_gene: TRBD2
j_gene: TRBJ2-7
abundance: -
len: 17
CDR3nt: TGTGCCATCAGTGAGTCGATATCTACTAGCGGGTCCTACGAGCAGTACTTC
CDR3aa: CAISESISTSGSYEQYF

v_gene: TRBV6-1
d_gene: TRBD1
j_gene: TRBJ2-7
abundance: few
len: 15
CDR3nt: TGTGCCAGCAGGGGTTGGGGACAGGGGTCCTACGAGCAGTACTTC
CDR3aa: CASRGWGQGSYEQYF

v_gene: TRBV11-2
d_gene: TRBD2
j_gene: TRBJ2-1
abundance: -
len: 16
CDR3nt: TGTGCCAGCAGCCTAACTGCGACTAGCGGATACAATGAGCAGTTCTTC
CDR3aa: CASSLTATSGYNEQFF

v_gene: TRBV4-3
d_gene: -
j_gene: TRBJ1-1
abundance: -
len: 16
CDR3nt: TGCGCCAGCAGCCAAGCCTTTCCGGGGGTGAGCACTGAAGCTTTCTTT
CDR3aa: CASSQAFPGVSTEAFF

v_gene: TRBV27
d_gene: -
j_gene: TRBJ1-3
abundance: -
len: 16
CDR3nt: TGTGCCAGCAGTTCTCTTGTGGGGCAGGGGAGGAACACCATATATTTT
CDR3aa: CASSSLVGQGRNTIYF

v_gene: TRBV4-2
d_gene: -
j_gene: TRBJ2-5
abundance: few
len: 14
CDR3nt: TGTGCCAGCAGCCAAGGGGGGCCAGTCGAGACCCAGTACTTC
CDR3aa: CASSQGGPVETQYF

v_gene: TRBV20-1
d_gene: -
j_gene: TRBJ2-5
abundance: -
len: 11
CDR3nt: TGCAGTGCTATGACGGGGGAGACCCAGTACTTC
CDR3aa: CSAMTGETQYF

v_gene: TRBV3-1
d_gene: -
j_gene: TRBJ2-5
abundance: -
len: 11
CDR3nt: TGTGCCAGCAGCCGGACTAACACCCAGTACTTC
CDR3aa: CASSRTNTQYF

v_gene: TRBV6-2/TRBV6-3
d_gene: -
j_gene: TRBJ1-1
abundance: -
len: 16
CDR3nt: TGTGCCAGCAGTTATCGGGTCGGGTCCATGGCCACTGAAGCTTTCTTT
CDR3aa: CASSYRVGSMATEAFF

v_gene: TRBV7-9
d_gene: TRBD1
j_gene: TRBJ2-7
abundance: few
len: 14
CDR3nt: TGTGCCAGCAGCCGCGACAGGGACCAGGGCGAGCAGTACTTC
CDR3aa: CASSRDRDQGEQYF

v_gene: TRBV7-8
d_gene: -
j_gene: TRBJ1-1
abundance: -
len: 14
CDR3nt: TGTGCCAGCAGCGGCCCCTTGGTGAACACTGAAGCTTTCTTT
CDR3aa: CASSGPLVNTEAFF

v_gene: TRBV6-2/TRBV6-3
d_gene: -
j_gene: TRBJ1-2
abundance: few
len: 11
CDR3nt: TGTGCCAGCAGTTACGGCGATCATGACACCTTC
CDR3aa: CASSYGDHDTF

v_gene: TRBV6-2/TRBV6-3
d_gene: TRBD1
j_gene: TRBJ1-1
abundance: once
len: 15
CDR3nt: TGTACCAGCAGTCGCGGTGGACAGGGTGTTACTGAAGCTTTCTTT
CDR3aa: CTSSRGGQGVTEAFF

v_gene: TRBV5-6
d_gene: -
j_gene: TRBJ2-6
abundance: -
len: 15
CDR3nt: TGTGCCAGCAGCTTGGCACAGGGTGTAGCCAACGTCCTGACTTTC
CDR3aa: CASSLAQGVANVLTF

v_gene: TRBV9
d_gene: -
j_gene: TRBJ2-7
abundance: -
len: 15
CDR3nt: TGTGCCAGCAGCGTAGCGTGGGGTGGCTCCTACGAGCAGTACTTC
CDR3aa: CASSVAWGGSYEQYF

v_gene: TRBV12-3/TRBV12-4
d_gene: TRBD1
j_gene: TRBJ2-7
abundance: -
len: 14
CDR3nt: TGTGCCAGCAGGGTACAGGGGGCTGCCTACGAGCAGTACTTC
CDR3aa: CASRVQGAAYEQYF

v_gene: TRBV11-2
d_gene: TRBD1
j_gene: TRBJ1-1
abundance: -
len: 15
CDR3nt: TGTGCCAGCAGCTCCTCGGACAGGAGGAACACTGAAGCTTTCTTT
CDR3aa: CASSSSDRRNTEAFF

v_gene: TRBV19
d_gene: -
j_gene: TRBJ2-7
abundance: few
len: 13
CDR3nt: TGTGCCAGTAGTTCGCGGGTTTCCTACGAGCAGTACTTC
CDR3aa: CASSSRVSYEQYF

v_gene: TRBV5-1
d_gene: -
j_gene: TRBJ2-5
abundance: -
len: 16
CDR3nt: TGCGCCAGCAGCTTGCTCCAGGGAACCTCCCGAGAGACCCAGTACTTC
CDR3aa: CASSLLQGTSRETQYF

v_gene: TRBV7-6
d_gene: -
j_gene: TRBJ2-4
abundance: -
len: 12
CDR3nt: TGTGCCAGCAGCTTCCAGGGAAAGGAGCAGTACTTC
CDR3aa: CASSFQGKEQYF

v_gene: TRBV10-2
d_gene: -
j_gene: TRBJ1-2
abundance: -
len: 16
CDR3nt: TGCGCCAGCAGTGAAAATCCGTATCCTCCTAACTATGGCTACACCTTC
CDR3aa: CASSENPYPPNYGYTF

v_gene: TRBV29-1
d_gene: TRBD2
j_gene: TRBJ2-7
abundance: -
len: 16
CDR3nt: TGCAGCGTTCGGGCGGCAGTTGGCGGGAGCTCCTACGAGCAGTACTTC
CDR3aa: CSVRAAVGGSSYEQYF

v_gene: TRBV7-9
d_gene: -
j_gene: TRBJ2-1
abundance: -
len: 12
CDR3nt: TGTGCCAGCAGGGACGGAGGGGACGGGGTGTTCTTC
CDR3aa: CASRDGGDGVFF

v_gene: TRBV12-3/TRBV12-4
d_gene: -
j_gene: TRBJ2-7
abundance: -
len: 14
CDR3nt: TGTGCCAGCAGTTCCCGGTCGCCAGCCTACGAGCAGTACTTC
CDR3aa: CASSSRSPAYEQYF